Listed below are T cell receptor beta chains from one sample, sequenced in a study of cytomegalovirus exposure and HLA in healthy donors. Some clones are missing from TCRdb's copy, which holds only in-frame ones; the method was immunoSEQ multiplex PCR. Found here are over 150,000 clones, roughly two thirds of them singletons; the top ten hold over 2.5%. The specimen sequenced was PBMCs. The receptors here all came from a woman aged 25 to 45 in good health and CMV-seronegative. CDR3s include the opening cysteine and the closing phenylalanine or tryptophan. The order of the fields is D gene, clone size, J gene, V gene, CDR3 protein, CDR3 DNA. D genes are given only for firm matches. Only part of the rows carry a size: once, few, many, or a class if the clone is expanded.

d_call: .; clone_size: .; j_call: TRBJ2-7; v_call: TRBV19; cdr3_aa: CASSATGFEQYF; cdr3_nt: TGTGCCAGTAGTGCCACAGGGTTCGAGCAGTACTTC
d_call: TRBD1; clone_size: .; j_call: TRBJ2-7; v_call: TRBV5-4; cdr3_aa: CASSPTGTGTSYEQYF; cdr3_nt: TGTGCCAGCAGCCCAACCGGGACAGGGACCTCCTACGAGCAGTACTTC
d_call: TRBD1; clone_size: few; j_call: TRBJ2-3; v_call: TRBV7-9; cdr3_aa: CASSRKTGTGVSDTQYF; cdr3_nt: TGTGCCAGCAGCCGAAAGACCGGGACAGGGGTGTCAGATACGCAGTATTTT
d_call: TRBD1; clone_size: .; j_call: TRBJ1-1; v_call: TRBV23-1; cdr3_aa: CASSQSRTGIVPEAFF; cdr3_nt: TGCGCCAGCAGTCAATCGCGGACAGGGATTGTGCCTGAAGCTTTCTTT
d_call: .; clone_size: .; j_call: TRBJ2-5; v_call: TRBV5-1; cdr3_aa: CASSSGLGGAPMKTQYF; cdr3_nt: TGCGCCAGCAGCTCCGGGCTGGGGGGGGCCCCGATGAAGACCCAGTACTTC
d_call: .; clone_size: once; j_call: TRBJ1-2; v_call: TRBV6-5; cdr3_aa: CASSLTGGGYTF; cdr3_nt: TGTGCCAGCAGTCTGACAGGCGGTGGCTACACCTTC
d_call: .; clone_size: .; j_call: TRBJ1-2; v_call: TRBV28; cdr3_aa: CASSIQGYYGYTF; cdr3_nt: TGTGCCAGCAGTATACAGGGCTACTATGGCTACACCTTC
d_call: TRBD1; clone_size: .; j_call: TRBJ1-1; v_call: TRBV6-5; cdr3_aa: CASSTTGASTEAFF; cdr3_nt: TGTGCCAGCAGTACAACAGGGGCTAGCACTGAAGCTTTCTTT
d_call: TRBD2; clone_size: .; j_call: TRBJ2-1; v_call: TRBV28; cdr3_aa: CASSFLAGASYNEQFF; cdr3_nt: TGTGCCAGCAGTTTCTTAGCGGGGGCTTCCTACAATGAGCAGTTCTTC
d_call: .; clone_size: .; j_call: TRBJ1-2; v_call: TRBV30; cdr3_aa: CAWSDQNYGYTF; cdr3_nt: TGTGCCTGGAGTGACCAGAACTATGGCTACACCTTC
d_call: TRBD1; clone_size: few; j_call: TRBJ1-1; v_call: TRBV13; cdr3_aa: CASRLQGVNTEAFF; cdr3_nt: TGTGCCAGTCGCCTCCAGGGGGTGAACACTGAAGCTTTCTTT
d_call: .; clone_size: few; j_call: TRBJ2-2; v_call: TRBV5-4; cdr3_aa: CASSLDSTGELFF; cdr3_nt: TGTGCCAGCAGCTTGGACAGTACCGGGGAGCTGTTTTTT